A single sample is the source of the 10 T cell receptor beta chains below, sequenced in a study of blood T cell repertoires in COVID-19. This table comes from immunoSEQ multiplex PCR, and its TCRdb copy is limited to in-frame clones, with some not included. In the table there are about 160,000 clones, approximately 79% of which are singletons. Sequencing was done on a sample of peripheral blood. The receptor source for this set is a woman aged 40 to 49 with COVID-19, enrolled during active disease.

The rearrangement uses TRBV5-5 and TRBJ1-4; D remains ambiguous. The CDR3 extends over 15 amino acids. V lost 4 bases and J lost 0, with 10 bases in between. Germline loops: CDR1 SGHKS, CDR2 YYEKEE (reference sequence). The CDR3, as DNA: TGTGCCAGCAGCCCAGTTTCTGCAACTAATGAAAAACTGTTTTTT. This gives the protein CASSPVSATNEKLFF.

This chain links TRBV5-4 with TRBJ2-3; 8 bases are a match to TRBD1. This CDR3 has 16 residues. Germline trimming cut 0 bases from V and 4 bases from J; bases unmatched to any gene: 7. The germline V gene encodes CDR1 SGHNT and CDR2 YYREEE (reference sequence). CDR3: CASSLVAGGASDTQYF. CDR3 nucleotides: TGTGCCAGCAGCTTGGTGGCAGGGGGCGCGTCAGATACGCAGTATTTT.

This chain links TRBV27 with TRBJ1-6; 7 bases agree with TRBD1. V was pared by 2 bases and J by 6 bases, with 7 bases of the junction left unmatched. CDR1 is MNHEY and CDR2 is SMNVEV in the germline V gene (reference sequence). CDR3 length: 16 amino acids. CDR3 in DNA: TGTGCCAGCAGTTTAAAGGCAGGGGGTTTTAATTCACCCCTCCACTTT. Amino acid sequence: CASSLKAGGFNSPLHF.

The gene calls are TRBV18 and TRBJ2-5; the D gene is possibly TRBD2 (6 bases). V gave up 1 base and J gave up 1 base, with 13 bases separating them. Germline V gives CDR1 KGHSH, CDR2 LQKENI. CDR3 length: 16 amino acids. The DNA of the CDR3 is TGTGCCAGCTCACCACTGGGGCAGACTAGCCAAGAGACCCAGTACTTC. This translates into CASSPLGQTSQETQYF. Together with reference TRBV18 and TRBJ2-5, the CDR3 gives the full variable domain: NAGVMQNPRHLVRRRGQEARLRCSPMKGHSHVYWYRQLPEEGLKFMVYLQKENIIDESGMPKERFSAEFPKEGPSILRIQQVVRGDSAAYFCASSPLGQTSQETQYFGPGTRLLVL.

V is TRBV6-6 and J is TRBJ2-3; 7 bases fit TRBD2. The CDR3 loop spans 15 amino acids. The ends lost 8 bases at V and 1 base at J; junction bases unmatched: 9. Per germline, CDR1 MNHNY and CDR2 SVGAGI (reference sequence). The CDR3 spells CASSRGGDGTDTQYF. Written as DNA, the CDR3 is TGTGCCAGCTCCCGGGGAGGGGACGGCACAGATACGCAGTATTTT.

The chain combines TRBV7-2 with TRBJ1-1; 7 bases fit TRBD1. This CDR3 contains 13 residues. Germline V gene lookup returns CDR1 SGHTA and CDR2 FQGNSA. V lost 3 bases, J lost 4 bases, and 2 bases stayed unmatched. The CDR3: CASSFTGATEAFF. For the CDR3, the DNA is TGTGCCAGCAGCTTTACAGGGGCCACTGAAGCTTTCTTT. Based on the CDR3 plus reference TRBV7-2 and TRBJ1-1, the full variable domain is GAGVSQSPSNKVTEKGKDVELRCDPISGHTALYWYRQSLGQGLEFLIYFQGNSAPDKSGLPSDRFSAERTGGSVSTLTIQRTQQEDSAVYLCASSFTGATEAFFGQGTRLTVV.

The chain is built from TRBV18 and TRBJ2-7, with 9 positions matching TRBD2. J was trimmed by 5 bases and V by 8 bases; bases with no gene match: 25. The CDR3 spans 19 residues. CDR1 is KGHSH and CDR2 is LQKENI in the germline V gene. The CDR3 sequence is CASTPALWRGGPGVHEQYV. The CDR3 DNA reads TGTGCCAGCACCCCCGCCCTTTGGCGGGGGGGCCCAGGCGTCCACGAGCAGTACGTC.

The chain links TRBV19 to TRBJ1-3; 7 nucleotides agree with TRBD1. The CDR3 is 14 residues long. Trimming at V came to 10 bases and at J to 3 bases, leaving 9 bases not matched to a gene. Germline values: CDR1 LNHDA, CDR2 SQIVND (reference sequence). The CDR3 loop is CATRGQRFGNTIYF. CDR3 sequence (DNA): TGTGCCACCCGGGGACAGCGGTTTGGAAACACCATATATTTT.

The chain joins TRBV7-3 to TRBJ2-5; D gene unclear. The V end lost 5 bases, the J end lost 1 base, and 5 bases lay between the germline ends. CDR3 length: 12 residues. Germline values: CDR1 SGHTA, CDR2 FQGTGA. Here the CDR3 reads CASSLPQETQYF. For the CDR3, the DNA is TGTGCCAGCAGCCTCCCCCAAGAGACCCAGTACTTC. The full variable domain, completed using reference TRBV7-3 and TRBJ2-5, is GAGVSQTPSNKVTEKGKYVELRCDPISGHTALYWYRQSLGQGPEFLIYFQGTGAADDSGLPNDRFFAVRPEGSVSTLKIQRTERGDSAVYLCASSLPQETQYFGPGTRLLVL.

The chain couples TRBV7-9 to TRBJ1-5; D is unresolved. CDR3 length: 14 amino acids. The ends were cut back, 4 bases at V and 3 bases at J, with 10 bases in the middle. Germline CDR1 and CDR2: SEHNR and FQNEAQ (reference sequence). The CDR3 sequence: CASSSDTNNQPQHF. CDR3 nucleotide sequence: TGTGCCAGCAGCTCCGACACCAACAATCAGCCCCAGCATTTT.